The clone carrying this TCR beta chain appeared many times. No antigen is known for it. RNA transcripts yielded amplified TCR beta CDR3 regions. The authors performed first-round RT-PCR with HTBI primers and then a second-round multiplex PCR. TCRdb reanalysed the multiplex PCR reads using MiXCR and keeps one entry per CDR3 protein. The sample consists of 350,000 to 450,000 distinct CDR3 sequences, 15% to 20% of them appearing once. This specimen belongs to a study of Graves' ophthalmopathy and Graves' hyperthyroidism. Overall study: Blood was drawn at initial diagnosis, before any treatment. Overall study results and limits: Blood also harbored most expanded thyroid clonotypes above 0.001 frequency. The model flagged ophthalmopathy progression at over 60% sensitivity and 72% to 80% specificity.

The CDR3 is 14 amino acids. Germline CDR1 reads GTSNPN; CDR2 reads SVGIG (reference sequence). Trimming removed 5 bases at V and 3 bases at J, with 16 bases between. The source material was peripheral blood. The J gene is TRBJ1-2, the V gene TRBV30; unclear D gene. This clonotype was sampled from a woman between 18 and 29 years old with Graves' ophthalmopathy. The CDR3 region is CAWDTTRLDYGYTF. CDR3 nucleotide sequence: TGTGCCTGGGACACTACCCGTCTAGACTATGGCTACACCTTC.